Included here is one TCR beta chain sequence, with context. Germline CDR1 is KGHDR and CDR2 is SFDVKD. This CDR3 region has 15 residues. The sample belongs to a study of monozygotic twins with inflammatory bowel disease. TCRdb reworked the 5' RACE reads into one entry per CDR3 protein, no DNA. Its clone listing holds some 170,000 distinct CDR3 sequences. The sequence was obtained from a human donor with ulcerative colitis or Crohn's disease, or a healthy co-twin of an affected twin (not recorded which). The rearrangement links TRBV24-1 to TRBJ2-5; TCRdb's assignment of TRBD1 cannot be checked, as there is no DNA. The sample taken for sequencing was blood. CDR3 sequence reads: CATSDGRPGEETQYF.